Shown below are 17 T cell receptor beta chains from a single sample sequenced in a study of T cell changes during pregnancy in multiple sclerosis. The data were produced by immunoSEQ multiplex PCR, yet TCRdb's version contains in-frame clones alone and is incomplete. Of about 77,000 clones detected, 89% appear once; the ten largest clones hold 1.9%. Sequencing used peripheral blood, obtained before pregnancy. These receptors were taken from a female donor with multiple sclerosis, enrolled in a pregnancy study.

This sequence joins TRBV4-2 and TRBJ1-5, with 8 bases that match TRBD1. Trimming at V came to 1 base and at J to 1 base, leaving 9 bases not matched to a gene. The CDR3 consists of 18 residues. CDR1 LGHNA and CDR2 YNFKEQ come from the germline V gene. CDR3 in amino acids: CASSQGHGQGGSNQPQHF. The CDR3 bases are TGTGCCAGCAGCCAAGGGCACGGACAGGGCGGGAGCAATCAGCCCCAGCATTTT.

The gene calls are TRBV2 and TRBJ2-2; D remains ambiguous. Germline V gene data show CDR1 as SNHLY and CDR2 as FYNNEI. This CDR3 contains 15 residues. Deletions cut 0 bases from V and 6 bases from J, with 11 bases between. The CDR3 loop is CASSEANTNAGELFF. CDR3 DNA sequence: TGTGCCAGCAGTGAAGCAAACACTAACGCCGGGGAGCTGTTTTTT.

The chain links TRBV29-1 to TRBJ2-3; D ambiguous. V was pared by 3 bases and J by 4 bases, with 5 bases between. CDR1 SQVTM and CDR2 ANQGSEA come from the germline V gene. The CDR3 spans 11 residues. CDR3 bases: TGCAGCGTTGAGTATTCAGATACGCAGTATTTT. Amino acid sequence: CSVEYSDTQYF.

In nucleotides, the CDR3 is TGTGCCAGCTCACCATTCGGGGGGGATAACAATGAGCAGTTCTTC. Translated, it gives CASSPFGGDNNEQFF. V and J are TRBV18 and TRBJ2-1; 8 bases map to TRBD2. With 2 bases clipped from V and 5 bases from J, the junction kept 5 bases outside the gene matches. The germline CDR1 and CDR2 sequences are KGHSH and LQKENI. This CDR3 is built from 15 residues.

This chain joins TRBV5-1 and TRBJ2-5, with D possibly TRBD2 on 5 matching bases. Germline-derived CDR1 and CDR2 are SGHRS and YFSETQ. V dropped 0 bases and J dropped 7 bases, with 10 bases sitting between them. The CDR3 sequence is 13 residues long. The CDR3 nucleotides read TGCGCCAGCAGCTTGGCGGGGTTCTCGACCCAGTACTTC. Translated, it gives CASSLAGFSTQYF.

This rearrangement joins TRBV11-2 to TRBJ2-1; D may be TRBD1 (6 bases). Looked up from germline, CDR1 is SGHAT and CDR2 is FQNNGV. There are 15 residues in the CDR3. The ends were cut back, 5 bases at V and 2 bases at J, with 13 bases in the middle. CDR3 nucleotides: TGTGCCAGCAGCCTCGGGACAATTGCCTACAATGAGCAGTTCTTC. Amino acid sequence: CASSLGTIAYNEQFF.

The chain links TRBV6-1 to TRBJ2-7; D possibly corresponds to TRBD1 (6 bases). The ends were cut back, 8 bases at V and 2 bases at J, with 19 bases in the middle. The CDR3 is made up of 15 amino acids. Germline CDR1 reads MNHNS; CDR2 reads SASEGT. CDR3 in DNA: TGTGCCAGCTGTGTTGTCAAACAGGGCCCCTACGAGCAGTACTTC. Translation gives CASCVVKQGPYEQYF.

The V and J genes are TRBV5-4 and TRBJ2-7, with TRBD2 identical over 14 bases. The J segment lost 4 bases and the V segment lost 3 bases, leaving 12 bases of the junction unmatched. Germline lookup yields CDR1 SGHNT and CDR2 YYREEE (reference sequence). This CDR3 is 18 amino acids long. The CDR3 coding sequence is TGTGCCAGCAGCTACAATGGACTAGCGGGGGGCCCACCTTACGAGCAGTACTTC. Protein product: CASSYNGLAGGPPYEQYF.

The chain recombines TRBV30 with TRBJ1-2, with unresolved D. This CDR3 comprises 14 residues. Trimming pared 2 bases from V and 8 bases from J, leaving 18 bases between. Germline CDR1 is GTSNPN and CDR2 is SVGIG (reference sequence). CDR3 nucleotide sequence: TGTGCCTGGAGTCCAGACTCGCTTAGAGGGGGCTACACCTTC. Protein sequence: CAWSPDSLRGGYTF. Full variable domain (outside the CDR3, taken from reference TRBV30 and TRBJ1-2): SQTIHQWPATLVQPVGSPLSLECTVEGTSNPNLYWYRQAAGRGLQLLFYSVGIGQISSEVPQNLSASRPQDRQFILSSKKLLLSDSGFYLCAWSPDSLRGGYTFGSGTRLTVV.

This clone is a singleton in its sample. The V gene is TRBV6-5, the J gene TRBJ2-1; 10 nucleotides align to TRBD2. This CDR3 spans 14 amino acids. Germline CDR1 MNHEY, CDR2 SVGAGI. V lost 6 bases, J lost 7 bases, and 6 bases stayed unmatched. The CDR3 reads CASSLSGGANEQFF. The DNA of the CDR3 is TGTGCCAGCAGCTTAAGCGGGGGGGCAAATGAGCAGTTCTTC.

This clone has a handful of counts. CDR3 sequence: CASSNRQGWDSPLHF. The DNA for the CDR3 is TGTGCCAGTAGTAATAGACAGGGATGGGATTCACCCCTCCACTTT. The chain has TRBV19 and TRBJ1-6; 7 bases agree with TRBD1. Germline CDR1 and CDR2: LNHDA and SQIVND (reference sequence). With 4 bases clipped from V and 8 bases from J, the junction kept 8 bases outside the gene matches. The CDR3 runs to 15 residues.

This rearrangement joins TRBV7-2 to TRBJ1-6, with 7 bases identical to TRBD1. Germline CDR1 and CDR2: SGHTA and FQGNSA. This CDR3 has 19 residues. The V segment lost 4 bases and the J segment 6 bases; nucleotides outside the gene matches: 18. The CDR3 here is CASSSRGGGMVVINSPLHF. The DNA for the CDR3 is TGTGCCAGCAGCTCTAGAGGAGGGGGCATGGTGGTGATTAATTCACCCCTCCACTTT. Full variable domain (rest looked up from reference TRBV7-2 and TRBJ1-6): GAGVSQSPSNKVTEKGKDVELRCDPISGHTALYWYRQSLGQGLEFLIYFQGNSAPDKSGLPSDRFSAERTGGSVSTLTIQRTQQEDSAVYLCASSSRGGGMVVINSPLHFGNGTRLTVT.

The chain combines TRBV4-1 with TRBJ1-4, with 11 nucleotides matching TRBD1. The length of the CDR3 is 16 residues. Germline-derived CDR1 and CDR2 are MGHRA and YSYEKL. V shed 1 base, J shed 3 bases, and the junction held 1 base outside the gene matches. The DNA of the CDR3 is TGCGCCAGCAGCCAAGTGGGACAGGGGGCTAATGAAAAACTGTTTTTT. Its translation is CASSQVGQGANEKLFF.

The genes are TRBV30 and TRBJ1-1; D possibly corresponds to TRBD1 (6 bases). This CDR3 has 16 amino acids. The germline V gene encodes CDR1 GTSNPN and CDR2 SVGIG (reference sequence). Deletions cut 2 bases from V and 0 bases from J, with 16 bases between. In DNA, the CDR3 is TGTGCCTGGAGTTTAATCCGGGGGGCCATGAACACTGAAGCTTTCTTT. As protein: CAWSLIRGAMNTEAFF.

Only one count was recorded for this clone. Germline and junction disagree at one end, which may indicate a read error. The chain combines TRBV7-8 with TRBJ2-1; 11 bases are shared with TRBD2. The CDR3 runs to 16 residues. The germline CDR1 and CDR2 sequences are SGHVS and FQNEAQ. This chain's CDR3 is CASSVAGGTSYNEQFF. The CDR3 DNA reads as TGTGCCAGCAGCGTAGCGGGGGGGACTTCGTACAATGAGCAGTTCTTC.

The CDR3 DNA reads TGTGCCAGCAGCTTCCCCAGCGGGGGGGCCGACACCGGGGAGCTGTTTTTT. It encodes CASSFPSGGADTGELFF. J is TRBJ2-2 and V is TRBV11-3; 10 bases are shared with TRBD2. Trimming removed 3 bases from V and 3 bases from J; junction bases left unmatched: 7. Germline-derived CDR1 and CDR2 are SGHNT and YENEEA. This CDR3 spans 17 amino acids.

In DNA, the CDR3 is TGTGCCAGCAGCGCGGCAGGGGGCTACGAGCAGTACTTC. Protein product: CASSAAGGYEQYF. This chain connects TRBV9 to TRBJ2-7; 7 bases fit TRBD1. V dropped 3 bases and J dropped 3; count of bases not matched to a gene: 3. This CDR3 has 13 amino acids. Per the germline V gene, CDR1 is SGDLS and CDR2 is YYNGEE.